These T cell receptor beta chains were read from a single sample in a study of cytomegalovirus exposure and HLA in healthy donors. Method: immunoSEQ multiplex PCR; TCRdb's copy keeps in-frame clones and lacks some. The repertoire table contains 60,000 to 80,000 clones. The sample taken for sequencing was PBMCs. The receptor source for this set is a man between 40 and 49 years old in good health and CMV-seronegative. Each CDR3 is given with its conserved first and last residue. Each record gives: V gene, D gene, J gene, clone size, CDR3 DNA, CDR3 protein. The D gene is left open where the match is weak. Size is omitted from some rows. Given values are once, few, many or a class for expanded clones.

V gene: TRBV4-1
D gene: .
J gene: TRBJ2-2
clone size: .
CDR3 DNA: TGCGCCAGCAGCCAAGGGCTAGCGTACACCGGGGAGCTGTTTTTT
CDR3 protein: CASSQGLAYTGELFF

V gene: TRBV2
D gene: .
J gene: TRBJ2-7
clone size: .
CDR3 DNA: TGTGCCAGCAGTCTAAGGGGGACCCTCTCCGAGCAGTACTTC
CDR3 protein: CASSLRGTLSEQYF

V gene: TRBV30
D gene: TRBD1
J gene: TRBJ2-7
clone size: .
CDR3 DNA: TGTGCCTCAAATCCCACGACAGGGGTACCCTACGAGCAGTACTTC
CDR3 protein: CASNPTTGVPYEQYF

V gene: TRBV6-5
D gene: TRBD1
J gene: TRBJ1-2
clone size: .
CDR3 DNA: TGTGCCAGCAGTCTGGACAGGATGGGTGGCTACACCTTC
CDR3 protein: CASSLDRMGGYTF

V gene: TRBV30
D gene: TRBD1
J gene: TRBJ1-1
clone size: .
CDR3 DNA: TGTGCCTGGAGTCGGGACAGCCGGAACACTGAAGCTTTCTTT
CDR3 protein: CAWSRDSRNTEAFF

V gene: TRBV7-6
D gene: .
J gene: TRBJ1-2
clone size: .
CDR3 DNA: TGTGCCAGCAGCTTAGCCCCCGACGGGATGAATGGCTACACCTTC
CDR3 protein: CASSLAPDGMNGYTF

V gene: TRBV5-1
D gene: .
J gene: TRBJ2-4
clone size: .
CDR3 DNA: TGCGCCAGCAGCCAGACAGGCCTCCTCGACATTCAGTACTTC
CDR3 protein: CASSQTGLLDIQYF

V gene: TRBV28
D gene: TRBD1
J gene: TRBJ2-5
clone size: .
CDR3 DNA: TGTGCCAGCAGTTTGGGGACAGGGAAGACCCAGTACTTC
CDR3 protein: CASSLGTGKTQYF

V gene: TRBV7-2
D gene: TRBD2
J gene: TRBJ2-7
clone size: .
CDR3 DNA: TGTGCCAGCAGCTACCAGCGGGGATCCTACGAGCAGTACTTC
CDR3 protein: CASSYQRGSYEQYF

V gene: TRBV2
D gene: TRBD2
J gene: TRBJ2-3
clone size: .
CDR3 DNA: TGTGCCAGCAGTGCCCTCCCCCCCGGGCCCCTGGGCGGGAGAGGCACAGATACGCAGTATTTT
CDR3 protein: CASSALPPGPLGGRGTDTQYF

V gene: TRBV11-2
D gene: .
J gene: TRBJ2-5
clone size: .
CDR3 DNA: TGTGCCAGCAGCTACGCAATCCGGCAAGAGACCCAGTACTTC
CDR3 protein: CASSYAIRQETQYF

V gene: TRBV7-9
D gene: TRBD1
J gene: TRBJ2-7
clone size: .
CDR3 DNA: TGTGGGGGCCTCGGACAGGGCTACGAGCAGTACTTC
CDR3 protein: CGGLGQGYEQYF

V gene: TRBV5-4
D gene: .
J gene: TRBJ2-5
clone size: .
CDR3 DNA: TGTGCCAGCAGCTTAAGGGCTAGCAGTTCGGAGACCCAGTACTTC
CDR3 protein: CASSLRASSSETQYF

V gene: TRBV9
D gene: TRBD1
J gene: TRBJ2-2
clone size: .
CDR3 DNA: TGTGCCAGCAGCGTATCAACAGGGGGCGAAACCGGGGAGCTGTTTTTT
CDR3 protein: CASSVSTGGETGELFF

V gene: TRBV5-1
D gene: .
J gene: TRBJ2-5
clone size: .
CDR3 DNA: TGCGCCAGCAGCTTGCTGGGAGGAGAGACCCAGTACTTC
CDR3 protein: CASSLLGGETQYF

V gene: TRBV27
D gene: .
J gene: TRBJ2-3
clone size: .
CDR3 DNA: TGTGCCAGCAGTTCTGACTGGGGCACAGATACGCAGTATTTT
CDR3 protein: CASSSDWGTDTQYF

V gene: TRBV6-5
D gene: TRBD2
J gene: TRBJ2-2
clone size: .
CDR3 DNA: TGTGCCAGCAGTCCAGAGCGGGAGGTCACCGGGGAGCTGTTTTTT
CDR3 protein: CASSPEREVTGELFF

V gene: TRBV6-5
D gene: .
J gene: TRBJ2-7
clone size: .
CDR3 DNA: TGTGCCAGCAGCCGAGAGGGGACATACGAGCAGTACTTC
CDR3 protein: CASSREGTYEQYF

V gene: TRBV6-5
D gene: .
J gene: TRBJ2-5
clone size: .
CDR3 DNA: TGTGCCAGCAGTCGTAGACTCTGGGAGACCCAGTACTTC
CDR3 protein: CASSRRLWETQYF

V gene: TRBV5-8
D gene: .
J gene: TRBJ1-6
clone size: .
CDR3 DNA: TGTGCCAGCAGCCCAGAGGTTTCACCCCTCCACTTT
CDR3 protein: CASSPEVSPLHF

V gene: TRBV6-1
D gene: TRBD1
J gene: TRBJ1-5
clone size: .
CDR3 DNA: TGTGCCAGCAGTGGACAGGGAAGCAATCAGCCCCAGCATTTT
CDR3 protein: CASSGQGSNQPQHF

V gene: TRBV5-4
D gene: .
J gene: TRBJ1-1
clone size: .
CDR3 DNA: TGTGCCAGCAGCTTGGCCGGGAGGGCGGGTGAAGCTTTCTTT
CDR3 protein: CASSLAGRAGEAFF

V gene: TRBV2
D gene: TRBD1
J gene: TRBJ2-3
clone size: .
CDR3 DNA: TGTGCCAGCAGGCCCGGGACAGGGGGAAGGGTAGATACGCAGTATTTT
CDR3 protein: CASRPGTGGRVDTQYF

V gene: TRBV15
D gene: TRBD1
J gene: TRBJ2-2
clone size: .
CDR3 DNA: TGTGCCACCAGGGCGGACCAGGGGGAAACCGGGGAGCTGTTTTTT
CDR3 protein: CATRADQGETGELFF

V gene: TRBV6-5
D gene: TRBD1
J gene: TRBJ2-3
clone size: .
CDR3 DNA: TGTGCCAGCAGAGGACAGGGGGTAACAGATACGCAGTATTTT
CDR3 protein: CASRGQGVTDTQYF

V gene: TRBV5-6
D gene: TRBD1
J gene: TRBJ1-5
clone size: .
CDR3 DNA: TGTGCCAGCAGCTTGCGACAGGGCTACGGCAATCAGCCCCAGCATTTT
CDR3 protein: CASSLRQGYGNQPQHF

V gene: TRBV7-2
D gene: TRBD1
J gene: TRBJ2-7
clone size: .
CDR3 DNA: TGTGCCAGCAGCCCCGGGACAGGGCGAAGCGAGCAGTACTTC
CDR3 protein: CASSPGTGRSEQYF

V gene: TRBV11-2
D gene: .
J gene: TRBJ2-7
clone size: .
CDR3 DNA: TGTGCCAGCAGCTTAGCAGGGAAAGGCTACGAGCAGTACTTC
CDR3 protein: CASSLAGKGYEQYF

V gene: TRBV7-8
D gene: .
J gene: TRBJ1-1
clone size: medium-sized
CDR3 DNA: TGTGCCAGCAGACGCTCGCGCACGCTAGCAAGAAGGAACACTGAAGCTTTCTTT
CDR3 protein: CASRRSRTLARRNTEAFF

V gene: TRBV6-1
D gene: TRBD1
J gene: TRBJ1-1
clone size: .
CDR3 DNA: TGTGCCAGCAGTGAACCCCTACAGGGGCGAACTGAAGCTTTCTTT
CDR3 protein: CASSEPLQGRTEAFF

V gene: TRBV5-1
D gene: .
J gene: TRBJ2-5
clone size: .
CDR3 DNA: TGCGCCAGCAGCTTGACAGGTTTAGAGACCCAGTACTTC
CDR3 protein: CASSLTGLETQYF

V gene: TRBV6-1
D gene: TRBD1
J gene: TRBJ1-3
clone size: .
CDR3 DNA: TGTGCCAGCAGCGACGGACAGGCTGGAAACACCATATATTTT
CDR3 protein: CASSDGQAGNTIYF

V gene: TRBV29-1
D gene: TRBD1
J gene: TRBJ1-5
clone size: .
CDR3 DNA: TGCAGCGTTGTAGACAGGGATGGGAATCAGCCCCAGCATTTT
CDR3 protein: CSVVDRDGNQPQHF

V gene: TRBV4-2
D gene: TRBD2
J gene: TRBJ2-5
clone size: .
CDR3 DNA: TGTGCCAGCAGCCAAGCGGGACTAGCGGGAGAAGAGACCCAGTACTTC
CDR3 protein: CASSQAGLAGEETQYF

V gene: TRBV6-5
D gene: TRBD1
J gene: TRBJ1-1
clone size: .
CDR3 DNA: TGTGCCAGCAGAACAGGGGTCACTGAAGCTTTCTTT
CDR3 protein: CASRTGVTEAFF

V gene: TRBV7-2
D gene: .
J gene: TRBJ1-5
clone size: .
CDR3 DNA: TGTGCCAGCACCCTGACAGTGGGTCAGCCCCAGCATTTT
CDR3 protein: CASTLTVGQPQHF

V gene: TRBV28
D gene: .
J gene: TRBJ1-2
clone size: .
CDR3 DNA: TGTGCCAGCGGAGGGATTTATGGCTACACCTTC
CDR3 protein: CASGGIYGYTF

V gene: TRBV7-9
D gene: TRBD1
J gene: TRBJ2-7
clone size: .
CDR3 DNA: TGTGCCAGCAGCTTAAACAGGGGAGTGGTCGAGCAGTACTTC
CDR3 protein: CASSLNRGVVEQYF

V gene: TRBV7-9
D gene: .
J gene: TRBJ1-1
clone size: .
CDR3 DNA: TGTGCCAGCAGCCGTGCAGGGGACACTGAAGCTTTCTTT
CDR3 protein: CASSRAGDTEAFF

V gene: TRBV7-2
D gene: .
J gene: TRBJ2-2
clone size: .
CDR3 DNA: TGTGCCAGCAGCTTAGTGGCCATTGTTGGTCCCGGGGAGCTGTTTTTT
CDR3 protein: CASSLVAIVGPGELFF

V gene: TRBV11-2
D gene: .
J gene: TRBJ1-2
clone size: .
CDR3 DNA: TGTGCCAGCAGCTTAGTCGGGTCCATCGGCGGGGCTAACTATGGCTACACCTTC
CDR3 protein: CASSLVGSIGGANYGYTF

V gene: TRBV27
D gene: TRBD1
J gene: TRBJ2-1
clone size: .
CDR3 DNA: TGTGCCAGCAGTTCTGGGTTGGACAGGCTTCCCTACAATGAGCAGTTCTTC
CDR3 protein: CASSSGLDRLPYNEQFF

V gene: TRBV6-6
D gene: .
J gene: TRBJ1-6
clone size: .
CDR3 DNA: TGTGCCAGCATCTCCCCGGGGGTAGGTTCACCCCTCCACTTT
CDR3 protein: CASISPGVGSPLHF

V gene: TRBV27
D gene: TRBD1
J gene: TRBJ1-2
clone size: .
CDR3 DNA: TGTGCCAGCAGTTCTTCCGGGACAGGGGCCATTTTATATGGCTACACCTTC
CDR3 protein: CASSSSGTGAILYGYTF

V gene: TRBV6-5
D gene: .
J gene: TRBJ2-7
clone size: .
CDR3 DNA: TGTGCCAGCAGTTATCTCCCCACCCCCGCATCCGGGCAGTACTTC
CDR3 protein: CASSYLPTPASGQYF

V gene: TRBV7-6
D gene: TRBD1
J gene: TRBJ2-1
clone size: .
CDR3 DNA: TGTGCCAGCAGCCCCCCGGGACAGGGGACTAACAATGAGCAGTTCTTC
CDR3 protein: CASSPPGQGTNNEQFF

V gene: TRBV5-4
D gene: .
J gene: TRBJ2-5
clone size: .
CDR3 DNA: TGTGCCAGCAGCAGGGACTTTCAAGAGACCCAGTACTTC
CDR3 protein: CASSRDFQETQYF

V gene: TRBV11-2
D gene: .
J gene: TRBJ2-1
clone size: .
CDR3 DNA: TGTGCCAGCAGCCCGAGGAGGGGGGGGGCATACAATGAGCAGTTCTTC
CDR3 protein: CASSPRRGGAYNEQFF

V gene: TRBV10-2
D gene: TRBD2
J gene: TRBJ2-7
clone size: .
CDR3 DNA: TGCGCCAGCGGAGCCACTAGCGCGGTGTATGGCGAGCAGTACTTC
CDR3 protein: CASGATSAVYGEQYF

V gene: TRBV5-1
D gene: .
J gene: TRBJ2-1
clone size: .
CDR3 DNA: TGCGCCAGCAGCTTGGCCGTAGGGACTCGATCCTACAATGAGCAGTTCTTC
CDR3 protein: CASSLAVGTRSYNEQFF